This TCR beta chain stems from a study of cytomegalovirus exposure and HLA in healthy donors listed by TCRdb under 2017. For context, the study as a whole: According to an earlier analysis of 550 to 750 of the donors, some 170 million T cells yielded 117 million unique TCR beta sequences and 276 Gb of sequence data. Using immunosequencing, the study profiled T cell repertoires from 500 to 800 subjects and related those repertoires to cytomegalovirus serostatus. A handful of DR-DQ haplotypes were handled as single units for association and clustering because linkage in the cohort was strong. A later genetic analysis took genome-wide SNP genotypes for about 55% of the roughly 670 donors and used that subset as a discovery cohort. Besides the first cohort of roughly 640 subjects, a separate validation cohort made up of roughly 120 different subjects was used. A later analysis re-analyzed previously published TCR beta repertoires from roughly 600 donors and added high-resolution HLA genotyping to study TCR occurrence patterns. In the later analysis, no new phenotypic data were used to find candidate immune exposures; instead, reliance was placed on TCR beta sequences and their occurrence across donors. The study was designed to test whether signatures of past pathogen exposure could be identified by cataloging public T cell receptors. On average, roughly 250,000 unique TCR beta nucleotide sequences were sequenced per donor among 350 to 400 genotyped donors of the cohort, with about 19% of those sequences being non-productive. An early release covering roughly 600 HLA-typed donors comprised around 300 gigabases of sequencing data and 65 million to 100 million unique TCR sequences. An earlier analysis of several hundred of the donors applied high-throughput TCR beta sequencing to assess whether each TCR beta V gene segment acted as functional or pseudogenic. Every repertoire in the discovery cohort had been generated on one and the same sequencing platform. High-throughput TCR immunosequencing, statistical association of individual TCRs with disease status, and machine learning were combined to predict cytomegalovirus infection status. Donor age, sex, ethnicity and CMV serostatus were compiled together with the repertoire data. Class I and class II HLA loci were covered by the typing at four-digit resolution. Of the roughly 400 genotyped donors, less than 90% were placed in the genetic ancestry cluster associated with self-reported Caucasian donors. The number of typed donors differed by locus: about 629-640 for A, B, C, DRB1 and DQB1; roughly 510 for DQA1; over 600 for DPA1; and 450 to 480 for DPB1.

Study-wide conclusions, independent of this receptor: About 17 rarely observed V segments, including chromosome 9 orphons, were excluded from the earlier analysis of 550 to 700 of the donors because counts were too low. In vitro tests confirmed that a few of the cytomegalovirus-associated TCR beta chains recognize cytomegalovirus antigens. In a later genetic analysis, fewer N-insertions in productive TCRs were reported among donors in an Asian-associated ancestry cluster than the roughly 700-donor mean. Because some donors lacked HLA typing at each locus, the association tests relied only on the typed subset. Correlated functional status among segregating V segments might reflect linkage disequilibrium, but an unknown experimental factor could not be ruled out. Assigning TCR associations to individual alleles was difficult when HLA alleles, especially DR and DQ, strongly co-occurred. A total of 150 or so TCR beta chains were listed by the study as associated with cytomegalovirus. In a later genetic analysis, a missense DCLRE1C variant was associated with V-gene and J-gene trimming of TCR beta chains, and the association was replicated in an independent cohort. In both the original and validation cohorts, the classifier was reported to diagnose cytomegalovirus status with high specificity and sensitivity. A further reported finding was that TCR beta sequences accurately predicted the HLA-A and HLA-B alleles for most subjects in the first cohort. In a later analysis, the rate of TCR association differed among HLA loci, with DRB1 alleles having the most associated TCRs and HLA-C alleles having the fewest. While some public TCRs were present in many individuals, most TCR sequences turned up only very rarely across donors. According to the authors, the approach could potentially be generalized to other disease states and immunological phenotypes. In a later analysis, several top co-occurrence clusters were reported to appear linked to parvovirus B19, influenza, CMV and Epstein-Barr virus. In an earlier analysis of fewer than 750 of the donors, most TCR beta V segments were observed in productive rearrangements about 87% or about 30% of the time, broadly matching IMGT annotations. Compared with equally common non-associated chains, HLA-associated TCR beta chains in a later analysis were more clonally expanded and had lower generation probabilities. According to a later analysis, most CMV-associated TCR beta chains appeared to be HLA-restricted, and the HLA associations seemed to be driven largely by CMV exposure. Presence/absence analyses assumed roughly uniform sequencing depth across donors, an assumption that may not hold. In a later analysis, some 18,000 TCR beta sequences were associated with specific HLA alleles at a false discovery rate of 0.05. The cohort was sequenced for TCR beta chains only, and without alpha or paired-chain data the features that could be detected were limited. A cluster of highly shared sequence variants was judged likely to represent a technical artifact of the sequencing pipeline. Immune exposure information for the cohort was limited to CMV serostatus.

The cohort consisted of 600 to 750 healthy bone marrow donors. At the time of sampling, every cohort member was nominally healthy, though immune exposures that went unrecorded were likely present. The donor was CMV seronegative and was included in the group of about 350 seronegative cohort members. A peripheral blood sample was collected from each donor, and TCR beta sequencing was performed on peripheral blood mononuclear cells. Genomic DNA was extracted from the blood cell samples with the Qiagen DNeasy Blood Extraction Kit. In the case of this clone: Its antigen remains undetermined. No base qualities exist here, and no much larger clone lies one base off it.

Library construction relied on the immunoSEQ multiplex PCR assay. For the multiplex PCR, a mixture combining 60 forward primers for TCR Vbeta segments and 13 reverse primers for TCR Jbeta segments was used. The CDR3 region of rearranged TCR beta genes was amplified from genomic DNA by a multiplex PCR assay. The Illumina HiSeq System was used to sequence the amplified TCR beta libraries as 87-base-pair reads. On the authors' methods: A later analysis tallied roughly 78 million unique TCR beta chains across the 640 or so repertoires, and about 10 million of those chains were shared by two or more donors. Raw reads were error-corrected and collapsed into unique sequences by a nearest-neighbor algorithm in which closely related sequences were merged to remove PCR and sequencing errors. Alignment of CDR3 sequences to IMGT reference sequences was used to assign V, D and J gene segments. For a sequence to be retained, at least a six-nucleotide match to both a V gene segment and a J gene segment was required. A rearrangement counted as productive if the CDR3 had no stop codons and remained in frame with V and J, and every other rearrangement counted as non-productive. CDR3 was defined according to IMGT convention as the region running from the second conserved V-encoded cysteine to the conserved J-encoded phenylalanine. The earlier analysis of roughly 590 of the donors excluded sequences that lacked an unambiguous match to a single V gene segment. In an earlier analysis of 587 of the donors, a V segment was called functional when productive rearrangements were above 56.7%, and segregating when the standard deviation between donors exceeded 5%. A statistical classification framework was developed to diagnose cytomegalovirus status using the catalog of TCR beta chain sequences. In a later analysis, TCR nucleotide sequences were compared against IMGT/GENE-DB human TR gene sequences so that V and J genes could be assigned. In a later analysis, CDR3 sequences and most-parsimonious VDJ recombination scenarios were assigned using the TCRdist pipeline. A later analysis defined each TCR beta chain by its CDR3 amino acid sequence plus V-gene family, and excluded reads lacking a unique V-gene family. As a way to deal with suspected cross-contamination and a sequencing artifact, a later analysis dropped 500 to 700 nucleotide sequences that were highly shared and had low generation probability. In a later analysis, a clonal expansion index for each public chain was calculated from normalized within-repertoire ranks of inferred template counts. In a later analysis, generation probabilities were computed with a VDJ recombination model fitted to out-of-frame rearrangements, and the resulting probabilities were checked against IGoR. Hypergeometric tests were used in a later analysis to score TCR-TCR, TCR-HLA and TCR-CMV co-occurrence, with a repertoire-size bias correction applied to the TCR pairs. A later analysis estimated false discovery rates by permuting HLA or CMV assignments 20 times. In a later analysis, co-occurring TCRs were grouped using DBSCAN, with TCRdist sequence similarity added in when clustering inside HLA-allele-positive subsets. Repertoires with fewer than 30,000 or more than 120,000 public chains, plus five repertoires with anomalous nucleotide sharing, were excluded from co-occurrence clustering. Here the immuneACCESS table is served through TCRdb, limited to in-frame sequences with V and J called. Missing clones are a known gap in these copies; in checked studies unresolved V genes cover under half, and the rest lacks a known reason. For V, J and clone size, that table is used; D and trimming come from the DNA. The sample records roughly 120,000 clones, roughly 73% of which are singletons. Approximately 0.9% of the sample goes to the ten largest clones.

Material for sequencing was PBMCs. This receptor was obtained from a woman in her thirties in good health and CMV-seronegative.

This receptor has the CDR3 CASSIKGQLNTEAFF. The base sequence is TGTGCCAGTAGTATCAAGGGACAGCTTAACACTGAAGCTTTCTTT. The sequence links TRBV19 to TRBJ1-1, and 7 junction bases match TRBD1. Clipping removes 3 bases from V and 2 bases from J, with 6 as the unmatched junction base count. CDR1 LNHDA and CDR2 SQIVND were looked up in the germline V gene (reference sequence). Reading from cysteine to phenylalanine, the CDR3 counts 15 amino acids. The read is trimmed to its CDR3 DNA, 45 bases read in frame from base 1.